Listed below are T cell receptor beta chains from one sample, sequenced in a study of T cell responses to AZD1222 COVID-19 vaccine. Assay used: immunoSEQ multiplex PCR; TCRdb lists only in-frame clones, some missing. This sample has 150,000 to 200,000 clones; around 94% occur once, and the top ten carry approximately 1%. Here the sequenced sample was peripheral blood, taken on day 0 of AZD1222 vaccination. Receptors originate from an adult in good health. The CDR3 runs from the conserved cysteine through the conserved F or W. A D gene is named only where the DNA matches it firmly. The size field is filled for only some rows; it gives once, few, many or a size class.

V	J	size	length	D	CDR3	DNA
TRBV5-1	TRBJ1-1	.	13	.	CASSLVTGAEAFF	TGCGCCAGCAGCTTGGTGACGGGGGCTGAAGCTTTCTTT
TRBV4-1	TRBJ1-4	.	16	.	CASSQRNWFSGEKLFF	TGCGCCAGCAGCCAGCGTAATTGGTTTTCTGGTGAAAAACTGTTTTTT
TRBV18	TRBJ1-5	.	16	TRBD1	CASSPGTGGMNQPQHF	TGTGCCAGCTCACCAGGGACAGGGGGGATGAATCAGCCCCAGCATTTT
TRBV3-1/TRBV3-2	TRBJ1-5	.	22	.	CASSQAKPGMLGTWLGNQPQHF	TGTGCCAGCAGCCAAGCTAAGCCGGGGATGTTGGGAACATGGTTGGGCAATCAGCCCCAGCATTTT
TRBV4-1	TRBJ1-1	.	13	TRBD1	CASSATGTSGAFF	TGCGCCAGCAGCGCGACAGGGACCTCCGGAGCTTTCTTT
TRBV11-2	TRBJ2-5	few	17	.	CASSLDRGQAGQETQYF	TGTGCCAGCAGCTTAGATAGGGGGCAGGCGGGACAAGAGACCCAGTACTTC
TRBV3-1/TRBV3-2	TRBJ2-7	once	13	.	CASSQGSPREQYF	TGTGCCAGCAGCCAGGGGAGTCCGCGCGAGCAGTACTTC
TRBV7-9	TRBJ2-3	once	14	TRBD1	CASSLAQGVDTQYF	TGTGCCAGCAGCTTAGCACAGGGGGTAGATACGCAGTATTTT
TRBV6-5	TRBJ1-6	once	12	.	CASSWGNSPLHF	TGTGCCAGCAGTTGGGGGAATTCACCCCTCCACTTT
TRBV5-1	TRBJ1-2	.	13	.	CASSYDSKYGYTF	TGCGCCAGCAGCTACGACAGCAAGTATGGCTACACCTTC
TRBV6-5	TRBJ1-2	.	13	.	CASKRTEQRGYTF	TGTGCCAGCAAAAGAACGGAACAGCGGGGCTACACCTTC
TRBV28	TRBJ1-6	.	15	.	CASTLGSSLDSPLHF	TGTGCCAGCACCTTGGGGTCCAGCTTAGATTCACCCCTCCACTTT
TRBV4-1	TRBJ2-1	.	15	.	CASSQVGGPSDEQFF	TGCGCCAGCAGCCAAGTGGGGGGGCCTTCCGATGAGCAGTTCTTC
TRBV5-4	TRBJ1-4	.	16	TRBD1	CASSLDQGAANEKLFF	TGTGCCAGCAGCTTGGACCAGGGGGCGGCTAATGAAAAACTGTTTTTT
TRBV3-1/TRBV3-2	TRBJ2-1	few	16	TRBD2	CASSQLAASPYNEQFF	TGTGCCAGCAGCCAACTAGCGGCGTCTCCGTACAATGAGCAGTTCTTC
TRBV6-2/TRBV6-3	TRBJ1-2	.	12	.	CASSRTIYGYTF	TGTGCCAGCAGCCGGACCATTTATGGCTACACCTTC
TRBV2	TRBJ1-2	.	14	TRBD1	CASSDRTGNYGYTF	TGTGCCAGCAGTGATCGGACAGGGAACTATGGCTACACCTTC
TRBV6-2/TRBV6-3	TRBJ1-1	few	12	.	CASSYSSAEAFF	TGTGCCAGCAGTTACTCGTCCGCTGAAGCTTTCTTT
TRBV30	TRBJ2-5	.	13	.	CAWSRDNQETQYF	TGTGCCTGGTCCCGGGACAACCAAGAGACCCAGTACTTC
TRBV28	TRBJ1-2	.	17	.	CASSLMRRKQGVSGYTF	TGTGCCAGCAGTTTAATGCGTCGTAAACAGGGAGTGAGTGGCTACACCTTC
TRBV7-2	TRBJ2-7	.	15	TRBD2	CASSDGTSGGDEQYF	TGTGCCAGCAGCGACGGGACTAGCGGGGGGGACGAGCAGTACTTC
TRBV9	TRBJ1-2	.	17	.	CASSAGRGSKGVYGYTF	TGTGCCAGCAGCGCCGGTAGGGGGTCTAAGGGGGTCTATGGCTACACCTTC
TRBV2	TRBJ2-3	.	16	TRBD1	CASSINRGRVTDTQYF	TGTGCCAGCAGTATAAACAGGGGGAGAGTGACAGATACGCAGTATTTT
TRBV6-2/TRBV6-3	TRBJ1-6	once	16	.	CASSHAGKGTNSPLHF	TGTGCCAGCAGTCACGCAGGAAAAGGAACGAATTCACCCCTCCACTTT
TRBV18	TRBJ2-1	.	15	TRBD1	CASSSLTGVGNEQFF	TGTGCCAGCTCCTCGCTGACAGGGGTGGGCAATGAGCAGTTCTTC
TRBV6-5	TRBJ2-7	.	13	.	CASSYRVSYEQYF	TGTGCCAGCAGTTACAGGGTAAGCTACGAGCAGTACTTC
TRBV20-1	TRBJ2-7	.	13	.	CSASRRRNYEQYF	TGCAGTGCTAGTCGCAGGAGAAACTACGAGCAGTACTTC
TRBV18	TRBJ1-1	.	13	.	CASSPRRGAEAFF	TGTGCCAGCTCACCACGTAGGGGGGCTGAAGCTTTCTTT
TRBV7-2	TRBJ1-2	.	16	.	CASSLPPGGPGAGYTF	TGTGCCAGCAGCTTACCCCCGGGGGGGCCAGGGGCCGGCTACACCTTC
TRBV9	TRBJ2-7	.	17	.	CASSPNLLGGTAYEQYF	TGTGCCAGCAGCCCGAACTTACTTGGGGGCACCGCCTACGAGCAGTACTTC
TRBV4-1	TRBJ1-6	.	15	.	CASSQDFLGDSPLHF	TGCGCCAGCAGCCAAGATTTCTTAGGGGATTCACCCCTCCACTTT
TRBV18	TRBJ2-5	.	15	.	CASSPPHRGGETQYF	TGTGCCAGCTCACCACCCCATCGGGGTGGGGAGACCCAGTACTTC